One and the same sample provided the 8 T cell receptor beta chains below, sequenced in a study of blood T cell repertoires in COVID-19 (dated by TCRdb to 2019 to 2021). Library preparation used the immunoSEQ multiplex PCR assay. This immuneACCESS table, as held by TCRdb, lists in-frame sequences with V and J called but not all clones. Of the missing ones, under half trace to an unresolved V gene in checked studies; the others have no known cause. The sample profile shows over 60,000 clones; about 70% of them were found once. Jointly, the top ten make up 50% of the sample. Sequencing used peripheral blood. These receptors came from a woman aged 80 or over with acute or convalescent COVID-19.

This chain joins TRBV11-2 and TRBJ2-1; 12 positions agree with TRBD2. The V gene end was trimmed by 5 bases and the J gene end by 9 bases; junction bases not matched to a gene: 14. Germline loops: CDR1 SGHAT, CDR2 FQNNGV. The length of the CDR3 is 17 residues. CDR3 in amino acids: CASSPRLRLAGVSEQFF. The CDR3 nucleotides are TGTGCCAGCAGCCCGAGACTACGACTAGCGGGAGTATCTGAGCAGTTCTTC.

The chain employs TRBV7-2 and TRBJ1-1; no reliable D call. Germline V gene data show CDR1 as SGHTA and CDR2 as FQGNSA. The CDR3 consists of 17 residues. V lost 3 bases and J lost 6, with 23 bases in between. CDR3: CASSFAQQLLTSSEAFF. DNA of the CDR3: TGTGCCAGCAGCTTTGCACAGCAACTCTTAACTTCTTCTGAAGCTTTCTTT.

This clone was recorded a few times. V gene TRBV9 combines with J gene TRBJ2-3, with 11 bases fitting TRBD2. The trim removed 0 bases at V and 14 bases at J, leaving 14 bases unmatched. The CDR3 is 16 amino acids. Per the germline V gene, CDR1 is SGDLS and CDR2 is YYNGEE. CDR3 loop: CASSVAGNALAGDLYF. The CDR3 region has the DNA TGTGCCAGCAGCGTAGCCGGAAACGCACTAGCGGGAGATCTGTATTTT.

This clone was detected only a few times. This chain uses TRBV9 with TRBJ2-7; 7 bases agree with TRBD1. Germline values: CDR1 SGDLS, CDR2 YYNGEE. This CDR3 has 14 amino acids. V lost 0 bases and J lost 3; bases outside the gene matches: 3. CDR3 loop: CASSVGDRNYEQYF. The DNA for the CDR3 is TGTGCCAGCAGCGTAGGGGACAGAAACTACGAGCAGTACTTC.

This clone appeared a single time. V is TRBV3-1 (or the pseudogene TRBV3-2) and J is TRBJ1-2; 7 bases fit TRBD1. The CDR3 is made up of 15 amino acids. J lost 4 bases, V lost 2 bases, and 7 bases had no gene match. Germline V gene lookup returns CDR1 LGHDT and CDR2 YNNKEL (reference sequence). For the CDR3, the DNA is TGTGCCAGCAGCCAAAGGGGGACAGAAGGCTATGGCTACACCTTC. This encodes CASSQRGTEGYGYTF.

This chain uses TRBV28 with TRBJ2-5, with 10 nucleotides matching TRBD1. Germline assignment: CDR1 MDHEN and CDR2 SYDVKM. Trimming at V came to 5 bases and at J to 4 bases, leaving 10 bases not matched to a gene. The CDR3 is made up of 16 amino acids. CDR3 nucleotides: TGTGCCAGCAGTGCAACCGGGACAGGGGTCCGAGAGACCCAGTACTTC. It is translated as CASSATGTGVRETQYF.

V and J are TRBV7-3 and TRBJ1-6; possible D gene TRBD1, 5 bases. This CDR3 has 15 amino acids. The V gene's germline CDR1 is SGHTA and CDR2 FQGTGA. Trimming took 6 bases from V and 7 from J, leaving 16 bases between them. CDR3 protein: CASRSFGGRNSPLHF. DNA for the CDR3: TGTGCCAGCAGATCGTTCGGGGGTAGGAATTCACCCCTCCACTTT. Based on the CDR3 plus reference TRBV7-3 and TRBJ1-6, the full variable domain is GAGVSQTPSNKVTEKGKYVELRCDPISGHTALYWYRQSLGQGPEFLIYFQGTGAADDSGLPNDRFFAVRPEGSVSTLKIQRTERGDSAVYLCASRSFGGRNSPLHFGNGTRLTVT.

This chain links TRBV6-5 with TRBJ1-6, with 10 nucleotides matching TRBD1. The CDR3 consists of 13 residues. Germline CDR1 MNHEY, CDR2 SVGAGI. V shed 8 bases and J 9 bases; nucleotides not matched to a gene: 4. The CDR3 coding sequence is TGTGCCAGCTTTGGGACAGGGGCTTCACCCCTCCACTTT. Its protein product is CASFGTGASPLHF.